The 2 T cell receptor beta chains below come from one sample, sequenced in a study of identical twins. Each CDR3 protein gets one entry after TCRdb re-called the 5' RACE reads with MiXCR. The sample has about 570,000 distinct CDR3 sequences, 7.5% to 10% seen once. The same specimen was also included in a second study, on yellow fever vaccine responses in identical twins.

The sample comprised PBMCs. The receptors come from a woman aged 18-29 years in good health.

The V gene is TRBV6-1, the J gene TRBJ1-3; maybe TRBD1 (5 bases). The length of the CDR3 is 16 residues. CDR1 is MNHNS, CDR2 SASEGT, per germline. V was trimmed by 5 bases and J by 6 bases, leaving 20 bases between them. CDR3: CASSRPSTVTENTIYF. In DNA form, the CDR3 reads TGTGCCAGCAGTCGCCCCTCGACAGTTACGGAAAACACCATATATTTT.

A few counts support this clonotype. DNA for the CDR3: TGTGCCAGCAGCGCAGGGGGCTCCTATAATTCACCCCTCCACTTT. Encoded protein: CASSAGGSYNSPLHF. J is TRBJ1-6 and V is TRBV9, with 7 bases lining up with TRBD1. V was clipped by 3 bases and J by 0 bases; unmatched bases: 0. The CDR3 has 15 residues. Germline values: CDR1 SGDLS, CDR2 YYNGEE.